This T cell receptor (beta chain) was sequenced for a study of PD-1 blockade in classical Hodgkin lymphoma. Study findings and constraints: What caused the repertoire differences, perhaps disease activity or prior therapy, remains undefined.

With respect to this clone: Its specificity is not known.

Sample time point: newly diagnosed, previously untreated cHL patient sample. Clones were read by immunoSEQ multiplex PCR, and TCRdb kept only the in-frame ones, dropping some. The sample shows 15,000 to 20,000 clones, more than 80% of them seen only once. This receptor was identified in a human donor with classical Hodgkin lymphoma. The sample comprised peripheral blood mononuclear cells (PBMCs).

The CDR3 loop is CASSIDRGAGAFF. The DNA for the CDR3 is TGTGCCAGTAGTATAGATCGGGGGGCGGGAGCTTTCTTT. J is TRBJ1-1 and V is TRBV19, with D possibly being TRBD1 (6 bases). CDR1 is LNHDA and CDR2 is SQIVND in the germline V gene (reference sequence). Trimming cost V 0 bases and J 10 bases, with 12 bases left between them. This CDR3 region has 13 residues.